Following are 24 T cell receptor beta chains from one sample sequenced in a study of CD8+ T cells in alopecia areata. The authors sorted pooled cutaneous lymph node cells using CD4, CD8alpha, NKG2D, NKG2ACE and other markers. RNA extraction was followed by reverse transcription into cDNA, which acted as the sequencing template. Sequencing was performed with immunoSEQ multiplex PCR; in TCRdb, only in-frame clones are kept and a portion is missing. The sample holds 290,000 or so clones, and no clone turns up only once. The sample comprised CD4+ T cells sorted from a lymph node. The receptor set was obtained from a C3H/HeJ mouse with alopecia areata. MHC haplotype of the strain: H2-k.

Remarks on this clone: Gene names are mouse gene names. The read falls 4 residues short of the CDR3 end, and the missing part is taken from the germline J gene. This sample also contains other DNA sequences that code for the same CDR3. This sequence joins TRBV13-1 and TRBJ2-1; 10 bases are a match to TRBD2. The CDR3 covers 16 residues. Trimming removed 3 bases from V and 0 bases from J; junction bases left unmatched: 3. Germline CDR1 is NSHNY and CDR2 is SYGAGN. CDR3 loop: CASSGTGGRNYAEQFF. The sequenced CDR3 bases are TGTGCCAGCAGTGGGACTGGGGGCCGTAACTATGCT.

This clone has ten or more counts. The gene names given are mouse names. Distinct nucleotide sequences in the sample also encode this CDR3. This chain's CDR3 is CTCSAPGTGGSETLYF. The covered CDR3 bases are TGCACCTGCAGTGCGCCCGGGACTGGGGGTTCAGAA. This chain connects TRBV1 to TRBJ2-3, with 11 positions matching TRBD2. The read terminates 4 residues before the CDR3 end, so the remaining end is supplied by the germline J gene. Germline CDR1 reads NSQYPW; CDR2 reads LRSPGD (reference sequence). Losses at the gene ends were 3 bases for V and 4 bases for J; bases not matched to a gene: 6. The CDR3 sequence is 16 residues long.

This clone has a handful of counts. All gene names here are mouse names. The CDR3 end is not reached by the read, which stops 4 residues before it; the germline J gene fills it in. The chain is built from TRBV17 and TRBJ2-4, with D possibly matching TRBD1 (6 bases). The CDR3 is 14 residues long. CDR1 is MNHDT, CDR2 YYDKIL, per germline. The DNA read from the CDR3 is TGTGCAGGGGTATACAGGGAGCCTCAAAAC. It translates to CAGVYREPQN. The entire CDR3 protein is CAGVYREPQNTLYF.

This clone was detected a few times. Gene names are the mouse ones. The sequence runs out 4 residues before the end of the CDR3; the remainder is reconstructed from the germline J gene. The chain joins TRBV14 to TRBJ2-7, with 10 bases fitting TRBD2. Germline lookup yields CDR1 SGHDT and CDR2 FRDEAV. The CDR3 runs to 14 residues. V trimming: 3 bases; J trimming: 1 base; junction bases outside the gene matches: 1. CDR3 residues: CASSSDWGSYEQYF. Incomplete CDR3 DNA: TGTGCCAGCAGTTCGGACTGGGGGTCCTAT.

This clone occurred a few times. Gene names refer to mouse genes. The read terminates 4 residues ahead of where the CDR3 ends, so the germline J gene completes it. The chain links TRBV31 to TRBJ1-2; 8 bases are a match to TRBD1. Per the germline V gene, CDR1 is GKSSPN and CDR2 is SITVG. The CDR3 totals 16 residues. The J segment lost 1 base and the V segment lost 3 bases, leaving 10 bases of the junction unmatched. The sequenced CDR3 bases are TGTGCCTGGAGCCCGGACAGGGAGGGATTAAACTCC. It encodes CAWSPDREGLNS. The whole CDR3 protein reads CAWSPDREGLNSDYTF.

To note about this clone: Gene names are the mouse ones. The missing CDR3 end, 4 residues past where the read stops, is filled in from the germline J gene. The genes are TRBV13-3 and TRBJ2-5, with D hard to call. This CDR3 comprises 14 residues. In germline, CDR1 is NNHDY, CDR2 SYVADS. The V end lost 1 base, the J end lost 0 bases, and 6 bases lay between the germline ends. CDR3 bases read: TGTGCCAGCAGTGATTTCAGAAACCAAGAC. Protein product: CASSDFRNQD. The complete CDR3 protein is CASSDFRNQDTQYF. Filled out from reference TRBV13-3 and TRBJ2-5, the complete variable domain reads EAAVTQSPRSKVAVTGGKVTLSCHQTNNHDYMYWYRQDTGHGLRLIHYSYVADSTEKGDIPDGYKASRPSQENFSLILELASLSQTAVYFCASSDFRNQDTQYFGPGTRLLVL.

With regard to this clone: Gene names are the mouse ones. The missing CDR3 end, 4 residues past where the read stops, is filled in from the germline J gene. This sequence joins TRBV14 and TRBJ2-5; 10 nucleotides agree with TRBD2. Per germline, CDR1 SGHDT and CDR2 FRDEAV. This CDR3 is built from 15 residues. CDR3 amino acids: CASRPTGGGKDTQYF. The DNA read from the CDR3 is TGTGCCAGCAGACCCACTGGGGGGGGCAAAGAC.

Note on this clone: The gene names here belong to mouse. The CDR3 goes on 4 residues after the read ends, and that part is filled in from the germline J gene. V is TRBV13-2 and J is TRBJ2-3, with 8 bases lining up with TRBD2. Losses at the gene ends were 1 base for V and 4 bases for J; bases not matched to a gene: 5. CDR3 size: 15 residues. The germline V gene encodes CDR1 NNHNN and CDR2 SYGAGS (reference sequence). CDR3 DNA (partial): TGTGCCAGCGGTGATTGGGGGGGGCAGTCAGAA. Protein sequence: CASGDWGGQSE. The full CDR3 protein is CASGDWGGQSETLYF.

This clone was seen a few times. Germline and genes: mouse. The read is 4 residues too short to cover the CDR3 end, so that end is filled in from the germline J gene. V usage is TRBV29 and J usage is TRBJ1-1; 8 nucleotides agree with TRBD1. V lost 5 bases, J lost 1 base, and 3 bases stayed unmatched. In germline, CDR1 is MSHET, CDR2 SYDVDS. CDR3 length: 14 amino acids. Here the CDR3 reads CASSPRGRNTEVFF. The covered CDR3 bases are TGTGCTAGCAGTCCCAGGGGGCGAAACACA.

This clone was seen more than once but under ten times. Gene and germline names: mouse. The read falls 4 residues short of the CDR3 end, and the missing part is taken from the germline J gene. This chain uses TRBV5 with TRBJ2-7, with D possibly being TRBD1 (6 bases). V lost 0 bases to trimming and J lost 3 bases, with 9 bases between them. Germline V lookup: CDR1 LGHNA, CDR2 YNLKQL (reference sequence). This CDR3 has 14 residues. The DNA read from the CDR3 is TGTGCCAGCAGCCAAGAGTGGGACAACTAT. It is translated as CASSQEWDNY. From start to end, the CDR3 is CASSQEWDNYEQYF.

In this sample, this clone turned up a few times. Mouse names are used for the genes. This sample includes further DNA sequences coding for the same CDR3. CDR3 sequence: CASSRQGANTEVFF. The sequenced part of the CDR3 DNA is TGTGCTAGCAGTAGACAGGGGGCGAACACA. The chain combines TRBV17 with TRBJ1-1, with 8 positions matching TRBD1. The CDR3 is cut off 4 residues early in the read; its end comes from the germline J gene. The germline V gene encodes CDR1 MNHDT and CDR2 YYDKIL. The CDR3 loop spans 14 amino acids. The V segment lost 2 bases and the J segment 1 base; nucleotides outside the gene matches: 0.

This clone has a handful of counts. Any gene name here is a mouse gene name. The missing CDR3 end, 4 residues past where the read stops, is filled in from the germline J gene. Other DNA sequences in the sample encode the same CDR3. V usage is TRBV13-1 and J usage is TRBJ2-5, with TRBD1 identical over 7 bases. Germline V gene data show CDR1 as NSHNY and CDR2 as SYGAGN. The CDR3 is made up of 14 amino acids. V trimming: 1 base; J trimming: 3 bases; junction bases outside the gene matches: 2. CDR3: CASSDYRGQDTQYF. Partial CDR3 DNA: TGTGCCAGCAGTGATTACAGGGGTCAAGAC.

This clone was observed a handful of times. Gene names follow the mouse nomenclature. The CDR3 loop is CASMTGGAYAEQFF. The sequenced part of the CDR3 DNA is TGTGCCAGCATGACTGGGGGGGCGTATGCT. The rearrangement links TRBV13-3 to TRBJ2-1; 12 nucleotides line up with TRBD2. The read comes to an end 4 residues before the CDR3 does, leaving the germline J gene to fill in the end. CDR1 is NNHDY and CDR2 is SYVADS in the germline V gene. The CDR3 totals 14 residues. Trimming removed 6 bases from V and 4 bases from J; junction bases left unmatched: 2.

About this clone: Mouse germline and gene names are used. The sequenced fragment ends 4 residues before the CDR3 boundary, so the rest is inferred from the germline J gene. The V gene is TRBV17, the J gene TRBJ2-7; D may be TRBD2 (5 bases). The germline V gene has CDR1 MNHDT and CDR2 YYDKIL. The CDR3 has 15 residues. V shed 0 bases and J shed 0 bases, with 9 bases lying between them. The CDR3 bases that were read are TGTGCTAGCAGTAGAGATAGGACTTTCTCCTAT. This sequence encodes CASSRDRTFSY. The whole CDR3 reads CASSRDRTFSYEQYF.

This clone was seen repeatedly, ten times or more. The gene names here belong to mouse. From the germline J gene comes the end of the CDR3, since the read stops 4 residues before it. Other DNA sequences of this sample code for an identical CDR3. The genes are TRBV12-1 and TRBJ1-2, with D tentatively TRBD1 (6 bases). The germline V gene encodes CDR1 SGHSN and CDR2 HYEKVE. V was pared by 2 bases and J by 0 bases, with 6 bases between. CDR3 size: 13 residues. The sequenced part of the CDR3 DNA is TGTGCCAGCTCTCAGGGGGCAAACTCC. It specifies CASSQGANS. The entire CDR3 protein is CASSQGANSDYTF.

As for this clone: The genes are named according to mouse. This CDR3 reads CASRIDRTEVFF. CDR3 bases read: TGTGCCAGCAGGATCGACAGGACA. This rearrangement joins TRBV13-1 to TRBJ1-1; a weak D match, TRBD1 (6 bases). The read finishes 4 residues shy of the CDR3 end, and the germline J gene is used to complete it. This CDR3 has 12 amino acids. Germline lookup yields CDR1 NSHNY and CDR2 SYGAGN.

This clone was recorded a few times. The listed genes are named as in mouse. The CDR3 spells CASGDYLGSQNTLYF. Incomplete CDR3 DNA: TGTGCCAGCGGTGACTACCTGGGTAGTCAAAAC. This sequence joins TRBV13-2 and TRBJ2-4; D might be TRBD2 (5 bases). The read gets to within 4 residues of the CDR3 end, and the germline J gene fills in the rest. The CDR3 contains 15 residues. Trimming pared 2 bases from V and 0 bases from J, leaving 10 bases between. Germline CDR1 NNHNN, CDR2 SYGAGS (reference sequence).

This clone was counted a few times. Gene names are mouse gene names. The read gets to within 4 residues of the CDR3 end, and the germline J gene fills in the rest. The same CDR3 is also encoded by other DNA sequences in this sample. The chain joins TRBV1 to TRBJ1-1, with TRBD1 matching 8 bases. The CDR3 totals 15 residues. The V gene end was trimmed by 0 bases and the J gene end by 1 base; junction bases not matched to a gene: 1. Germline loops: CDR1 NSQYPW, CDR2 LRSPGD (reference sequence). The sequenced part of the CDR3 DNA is TGCACCTGCAGTGCAGATGGACAGGGGAACACA. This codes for CTCSADGQGNT. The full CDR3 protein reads CTCSADGQGNTEVFF.

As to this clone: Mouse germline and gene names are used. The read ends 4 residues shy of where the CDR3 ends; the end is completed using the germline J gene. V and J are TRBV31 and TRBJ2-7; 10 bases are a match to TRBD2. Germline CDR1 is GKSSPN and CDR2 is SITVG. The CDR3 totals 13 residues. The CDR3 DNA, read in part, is TGTGCCTGGAGGGGACTGGGGCCGTAT. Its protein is CAWRGLGPY. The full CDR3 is CAWRGLGPYEQYF.

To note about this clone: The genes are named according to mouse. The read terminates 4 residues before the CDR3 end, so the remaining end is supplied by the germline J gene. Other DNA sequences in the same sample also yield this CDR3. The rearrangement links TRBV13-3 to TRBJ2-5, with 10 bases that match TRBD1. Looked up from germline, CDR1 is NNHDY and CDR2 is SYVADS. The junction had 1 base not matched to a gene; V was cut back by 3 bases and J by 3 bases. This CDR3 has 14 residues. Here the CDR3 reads CASSGGQGQDTQYF. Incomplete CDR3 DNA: TGTGCCAGCAGTGGGGGACAGGGGCAAGAC.

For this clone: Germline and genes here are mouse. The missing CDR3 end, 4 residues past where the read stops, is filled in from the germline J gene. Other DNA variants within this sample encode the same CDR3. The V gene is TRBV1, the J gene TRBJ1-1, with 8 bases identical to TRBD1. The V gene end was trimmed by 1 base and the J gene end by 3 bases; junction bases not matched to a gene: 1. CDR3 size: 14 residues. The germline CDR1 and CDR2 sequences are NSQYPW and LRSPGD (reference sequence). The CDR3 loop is CTCSAGQGHTEVFF. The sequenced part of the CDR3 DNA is TGCACCTGCAGTGCAGGACAGGGGCACACA.

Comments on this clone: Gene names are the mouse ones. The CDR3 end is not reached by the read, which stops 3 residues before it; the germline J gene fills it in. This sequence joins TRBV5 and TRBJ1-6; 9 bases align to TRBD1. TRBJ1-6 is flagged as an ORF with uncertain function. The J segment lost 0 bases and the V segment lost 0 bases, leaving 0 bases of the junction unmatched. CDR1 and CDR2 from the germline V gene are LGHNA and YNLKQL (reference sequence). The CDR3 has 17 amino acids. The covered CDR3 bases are TGTGCCAGCAGCCAAGAGACAGGGGGTTCCTATAATTCGCCC. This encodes CASSQETGGSYNSP. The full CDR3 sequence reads CASSQETGGSYNSPLYF.

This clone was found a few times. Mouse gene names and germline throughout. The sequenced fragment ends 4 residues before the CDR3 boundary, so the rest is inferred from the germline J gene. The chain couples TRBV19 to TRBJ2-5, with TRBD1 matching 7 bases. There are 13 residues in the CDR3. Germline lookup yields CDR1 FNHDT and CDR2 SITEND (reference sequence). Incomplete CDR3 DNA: TGTGCCAGCAGTATCCGGGACAGCGAC. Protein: CASSIRDSD. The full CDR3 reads CASSIRDSDTQYF.

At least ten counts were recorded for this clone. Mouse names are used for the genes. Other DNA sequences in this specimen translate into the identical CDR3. CDR3 DNA, as far as it was read: TGTGCTAGCAGTAGAGTTGGGGGCTATGCT. Residues: CASSRVGGYA. The full CDR3 is CASSRVGGYAEQFF. This chain links TRBV17 with TRBJ2-1, with D possibly matching TRBD2 (6 bases). Read coverage stops 4 residues before the CDR3 terminus; the germline J gene supplies the remainder. The CDR3 sequence is 14 residues long. V dropped 1 base and J dropped 3 bases, with 7 bases sitting between them. Germline CDR1 and CDR2: MNHDT and YYDKIL. The variable domain in full, with the rest retrieved from reference TRBV17 and TRBJ2-1, is DTTVKQNPRYKLARVGKPVNLICSQTMNHDTMYWYQKKPNQAPKLLLFYYDKILNREADTFEKFQSSRPNNSFCSLYIGSAGLEYSAMYLCASSRVGGYAEQFFGPGTRLTVL.